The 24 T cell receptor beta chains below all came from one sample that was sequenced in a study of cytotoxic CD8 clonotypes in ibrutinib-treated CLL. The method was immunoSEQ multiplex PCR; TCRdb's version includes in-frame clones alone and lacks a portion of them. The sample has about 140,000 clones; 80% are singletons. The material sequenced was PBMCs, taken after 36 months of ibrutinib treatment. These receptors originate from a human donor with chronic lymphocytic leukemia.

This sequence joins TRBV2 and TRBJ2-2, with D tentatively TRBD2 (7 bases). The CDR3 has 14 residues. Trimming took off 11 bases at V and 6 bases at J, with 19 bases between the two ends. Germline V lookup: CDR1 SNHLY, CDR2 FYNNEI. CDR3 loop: CAGGADSVPGELFF. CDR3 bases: TGTGCCGGGGGGGCTGACTCGGTCCCCGGGGAGCTGTTTTTT.

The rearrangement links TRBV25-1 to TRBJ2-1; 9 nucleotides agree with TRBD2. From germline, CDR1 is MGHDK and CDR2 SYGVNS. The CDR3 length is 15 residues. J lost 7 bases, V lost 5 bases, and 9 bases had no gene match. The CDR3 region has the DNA TGTGCCAGCAGTCTGGGGGTAGCGGGAGCTAATGAGCAGTTCTTC. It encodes CASSLGVAGANEQFF.

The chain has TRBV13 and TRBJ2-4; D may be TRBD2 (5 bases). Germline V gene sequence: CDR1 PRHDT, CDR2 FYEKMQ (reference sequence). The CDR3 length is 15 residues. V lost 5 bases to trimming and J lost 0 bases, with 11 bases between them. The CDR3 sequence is CASSHSGIAKNIQYF. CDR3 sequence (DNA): TGTGCCAGCAGCCACAGCGGTATAGCCAAAAACATTCAGTACTTC.

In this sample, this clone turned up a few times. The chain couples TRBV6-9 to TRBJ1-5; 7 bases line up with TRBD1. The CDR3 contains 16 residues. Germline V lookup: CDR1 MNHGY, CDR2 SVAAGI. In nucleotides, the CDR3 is TGTGGAAGGACAGGTCCACCCCAGGGCAGCAATCAGCCCCAGCATTTT. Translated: CGRTGPPQGSNQPQHF.

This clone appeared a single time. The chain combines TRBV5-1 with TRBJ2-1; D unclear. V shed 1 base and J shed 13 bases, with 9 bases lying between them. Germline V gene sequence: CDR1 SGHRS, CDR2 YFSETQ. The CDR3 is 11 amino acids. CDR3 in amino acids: CASSLQGFQFF. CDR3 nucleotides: TGCGCCAGCAGCTTGCAAGGTTTTCAGTTCTTC.

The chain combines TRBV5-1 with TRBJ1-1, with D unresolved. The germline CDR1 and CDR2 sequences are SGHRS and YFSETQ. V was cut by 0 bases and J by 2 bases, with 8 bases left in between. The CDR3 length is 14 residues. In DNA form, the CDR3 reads TGCGCCAGCAGCTTGGTGCGGGCCAACACTGAAGCTTTCTTT. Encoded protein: CASSLVRANTEAFF.

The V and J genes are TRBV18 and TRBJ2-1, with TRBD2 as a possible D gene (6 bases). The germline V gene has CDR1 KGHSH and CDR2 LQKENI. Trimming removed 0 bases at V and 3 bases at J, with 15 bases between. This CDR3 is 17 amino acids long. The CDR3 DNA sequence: TGTGCCAGCTCACCACCGTGGGGAATGGACTACTACAATGAGCAGTTCTTC. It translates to CASSPPWGMDYYNEQFF. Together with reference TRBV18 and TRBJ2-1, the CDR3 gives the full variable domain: NAGVMQNPRHLVRRRGQEARLRCSPMKGHSHVYWYRQLPEEGLKFMVYLQKENIIDESGMPKERFSAEFPKEGPSILRIQQVVRGDSAAYFCASSPPWGMDYYNEQFFGPGTRLTVL.

The DNA of the CDR3 is TGTGCCAGCAGCTTTTTCGACCACCGGGGAGCTTTCTTT. Protein sequence: CASSFFDHRGAFF. The chain links TRBV11-2 to TRBJ1-1; D is ambiguous. The CDR3 consists of 13 residues. Germline loops: CDR1 SGHAT, CDR2 FQNNGV. The V end lost 3 bases, the J end lost 10 bases, and 15 bases lay between the germline ends.

CDR3 loop: CASSVGPGGRNSPLHF. As DNA, the CDR3 is TGTGCCAGCAGCGTAGGTCCAGGGGGCCGTAATTCACCCCTCCACTTT. V gene TRBV9 combines with J gene TRBJ1-6, with 8 bases aligning to TRBD1. The CDR3 consists of 16 residues. Trimming at V came to 0 bases and at J to 6 bases, leaving 5 bases not matched to a gene. From germline, CDR1 is SGDLS and CDR2 YYNGEE.

For the CDR3, the DNA is TGTGCCAGCAGCGTAGCGGGGTCCTATAATTCACCCCTCCACTTT. It encodes CASSVAGSYNSPLHF. This chain links TRBV9 with TRBJ1-6; D is unresolved. Trimming stripped 0 bases from V and 1 base from J, with 5 bases between. Germline values: CDR1 SGDLS, CDR2 YYNGEE. The CDR3 length is 15 residues.

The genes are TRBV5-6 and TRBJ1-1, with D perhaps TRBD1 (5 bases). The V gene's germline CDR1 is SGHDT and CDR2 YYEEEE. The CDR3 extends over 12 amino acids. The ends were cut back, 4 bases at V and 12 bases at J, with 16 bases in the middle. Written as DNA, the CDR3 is TGTGCCAGCAGCCCGCCGGGGGGTTGGACTTTCTTT. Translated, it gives CASSPPGGWTFF.

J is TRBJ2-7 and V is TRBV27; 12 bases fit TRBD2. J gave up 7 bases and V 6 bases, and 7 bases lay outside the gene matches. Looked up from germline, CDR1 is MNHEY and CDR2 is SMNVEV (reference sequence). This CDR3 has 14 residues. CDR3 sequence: CASRASGGAWEQYF. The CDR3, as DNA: TGTGCCAGCAGGGCTAGCGGGGGGGCTTGGGAGCAGTACTTC.

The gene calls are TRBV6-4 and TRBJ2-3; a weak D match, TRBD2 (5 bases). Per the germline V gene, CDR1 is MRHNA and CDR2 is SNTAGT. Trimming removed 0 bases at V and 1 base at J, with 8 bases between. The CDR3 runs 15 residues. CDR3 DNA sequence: TGTGCCAGCAGTGACTCTGTGGGAGGCACAGATACGCAGTATTTT. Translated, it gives CASSDSVGGTDTQYF.

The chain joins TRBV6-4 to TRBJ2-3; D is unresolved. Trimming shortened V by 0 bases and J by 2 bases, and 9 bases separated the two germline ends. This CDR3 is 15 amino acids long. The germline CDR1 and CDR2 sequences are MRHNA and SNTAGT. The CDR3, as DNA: TGTGCCAGCAGTGACTCTGTGGGCTCCACAGATACGCAGTATTTT. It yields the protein CASSDSVGSTDTQYF.

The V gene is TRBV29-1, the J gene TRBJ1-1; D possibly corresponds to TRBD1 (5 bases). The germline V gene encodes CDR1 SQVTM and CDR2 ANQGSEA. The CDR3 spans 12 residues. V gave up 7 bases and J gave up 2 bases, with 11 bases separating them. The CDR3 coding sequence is TGCAGCGAATCGGGACTAAACACTGAAGCTTTCTTT. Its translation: CSESGLNTEAFF.

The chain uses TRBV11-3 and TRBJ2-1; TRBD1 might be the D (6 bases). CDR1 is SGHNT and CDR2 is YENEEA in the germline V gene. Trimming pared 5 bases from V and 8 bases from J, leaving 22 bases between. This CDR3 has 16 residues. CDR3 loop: CASSITPGHPRDEQFF. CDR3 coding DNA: TGTGCCAGCAGCATAACTCCGGGACATCCCCGGGATGAGCAGTTCTTC.

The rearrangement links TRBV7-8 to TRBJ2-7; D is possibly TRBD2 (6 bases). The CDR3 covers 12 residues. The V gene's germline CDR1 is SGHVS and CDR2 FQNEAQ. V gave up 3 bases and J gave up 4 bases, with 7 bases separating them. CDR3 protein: CASSFSGYEQYF. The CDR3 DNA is TGTGCCAGCAGCTTCAGCGGGTACGAGCAGTACTTC.

In DNA, the CDR3 is TGCGCCAGCAGAGCGGGCGCCTACGAGCAGTACTTC. As protein: CASRAGAYEQYF. The chain employs TRBV10-2 and TRBJ2-7, with a tentative D call TRBD2 (6 bases). There are 12 residues in the CDR3. The V and J ends lost 6 bases and 2 bases respectively, with 8 bases between them. Germline CDR1 is WSHSY and CDR2 is SAAADI.

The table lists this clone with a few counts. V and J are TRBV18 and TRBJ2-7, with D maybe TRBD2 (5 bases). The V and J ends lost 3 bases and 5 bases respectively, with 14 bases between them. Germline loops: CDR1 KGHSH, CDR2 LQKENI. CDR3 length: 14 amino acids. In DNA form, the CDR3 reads TGTGCCAGCTCACCGGGGAGTCGATTCGACGAGCAGTACTTC. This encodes CASSPGSRFDEQYF.

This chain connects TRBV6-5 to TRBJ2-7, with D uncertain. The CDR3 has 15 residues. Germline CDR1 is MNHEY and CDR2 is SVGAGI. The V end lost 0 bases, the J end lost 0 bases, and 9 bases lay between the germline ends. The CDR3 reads CASSYSAGLSYEQYF. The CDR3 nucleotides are TGTGCCAGCAGTTACTCAGCAGGTCTCTCCTACGAGCAGTACTTC.

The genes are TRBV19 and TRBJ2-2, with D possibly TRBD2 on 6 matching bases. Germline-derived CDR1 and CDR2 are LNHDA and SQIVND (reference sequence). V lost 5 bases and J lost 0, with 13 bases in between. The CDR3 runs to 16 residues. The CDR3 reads CASSLPLAANTGELFF. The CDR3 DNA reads TGTGCCAGTAGTCTCCCGTTAGCGGCGAACACCGGGGAGCTGTTTTTT.

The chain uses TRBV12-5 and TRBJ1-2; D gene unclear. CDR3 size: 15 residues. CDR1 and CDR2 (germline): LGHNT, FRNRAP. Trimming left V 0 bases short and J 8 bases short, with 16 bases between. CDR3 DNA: TGTGCTAGTGGTTTGGTAGGGCAGCCTCACCGCGGCTACACCTTC. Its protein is CASGLVGQPHRGYTF.

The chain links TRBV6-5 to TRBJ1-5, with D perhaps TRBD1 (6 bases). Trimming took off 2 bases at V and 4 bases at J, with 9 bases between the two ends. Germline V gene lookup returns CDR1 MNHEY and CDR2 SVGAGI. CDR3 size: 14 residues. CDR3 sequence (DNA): TGTGCCAGCAGTTACCGAAGGGGGAATCAGCCCCAGCATTTT. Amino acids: CASSYRRGNQPQHF.

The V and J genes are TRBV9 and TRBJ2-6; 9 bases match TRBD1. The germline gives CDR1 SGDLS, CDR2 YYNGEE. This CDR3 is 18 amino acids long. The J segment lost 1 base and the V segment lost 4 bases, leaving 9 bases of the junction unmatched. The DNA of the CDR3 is TGTGCCAGCAGCCAAACAGGGGGCGTAAAGTCTGGGGCCAACGTCCTGACTTTC. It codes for CASSQTGGVKSGANVLTF.